This T cell receptor beta chain was recorded in a study of blood T cells in healthy people across ages. With a J-beta primer mix and a sample-barcoded 5' primer, a second PCR ran 7 to 11 cycles. From the 5' RACE reads, TCRdb called clonotypes with MiXCR, one entry per CDR3 protein. The data hold more than 650,000 distinct CDR3 sequences, with approximately 22% observed a single time. Trimming took off 3 bases at V and 8 bases at J, with 17 bases between the two ends. Germline V gives CDR1 SNHLY, CDR2 FYNNEI. The CDR3 is 15 residues long. The sample consisted of blood. The receptor's source is a man aged 70 or older in good health. V and J are TRBV2 and TRBJ2-4; possible D gene TRBD2, 6 bases. CDR3 residues: CASSDVAGEVHIQYF. The CDR3 DNA sequence: TGTGCCAGCAGTGATGTGGCCGGGGAGGTGCACATTCAGTACTTC.